This is a list of T cell receptor beta chains from one sample in a study of shared clonotypes between healthy human individuals. The repertoire was sequenced with immunoSEQ multiplex PCR; TCRdb's copy has only in-frame clones and lacks some. The profile shows 780,000 or so clones, around 77% of them singletons. Sequencing was performed on memory CD4+ T cells sorted from blood. These receptors were collected from a woman in her 30s in good health. Each CDR3 is given with its conserved first and last residue. Fields, in order: V gene, CDR3 length, D gene, J gene, clone size, CDR3 protein, CDR3 DNA. A D gene is named only where the DNA matches it firmly. Clone size, where shown, is once, few, many, or a class for clones that have expanded.

TRBV10-3,12,.,TRBJ2-1,.,CAISDWSDEQFF,TGTGCCATCAGTGATTGGAGTGATGAGCAGTTCTTC
TRBV14,16,TRBD2,TRBJ2-3,.,CASSQLGLANTDTQYF,TGTGCCAGCAGCCAACTCGGACTAGCGAACACAGATACGCAGTATTTT
TRBV7-9,15,TRBD1,TRBJ2-7,.,CASSQQGQGRYEQYF,TGTGCCAGCAGCCAACAGGGGCAAGGCCGCTACGAGCAGTACTTC
TRBV6-1,12,.,TRBJ1-4,.,CASRQGFEKLFF,TGTGCCAGCAGGCAGGGGTTTGAAAAACTGTTTTTT
TRBV5-1,15,TRBD1,TRBJ1-3,.,CASSRTQGAGNTIYF,TGCGCCAGCAGTCGGACACAGGGGGCTGGAAACACCATATATTTT
TRBV5-1,13,TRBD1,TRBJ2-5,.,CASSRQGEETQYF,TGCGCCAGCAGCCGACAGGGCGAGGAGACCCAGTACTTC
TRBV28,14,.,TRBJ2-7,.,CASTRRGYSYEQYF,TGTGCCAGCACCCGCAGGGGTTACTCCTACGAGCAGTACTTC
TRBV29-1,12,.,TRBJ2-7,.,CSVGATSYEQYF,TGCAGCGTGGGTGCCACTTCCTACGAGCAGTACTTC
TRBV18,15,TRBD1,TRBJ2-7,.,CASSPRTGYLLEQYF,TGTGCCAGCTCACCCCGGACAGGGTATCTGCTCGAGCAGTACTTC
TRBV5-1,15,.,TRBJ2-4,.,CASSLKGGEPNIQYF,TGCGCCAGCAGCTTGAAAGGGGGAGAACCAAACATTCAGTACTTC
TRBV28,15,.,TRBJ1-1,.,CASSFPGQLNTEAFF,TGTGCCAGCAGTTTCCCTGGACAGCTCAACACTGAAGCTTTCTTT
TRBV28,16,.,TRBJ2-2,.,CATSPVSQWGTGELFF,TGTGCCACTTCTCCGGTCTCCCAATGGGGCACCGGGGAGCTGTTTTTT
TRBV11-2,13,.,TRBJ1-5,many,CASSPGGGQPQHF,TGTGCCAGCAGCCCCGGTGGGGGCCAGCCCCAGCATTTT
TRBV28,14,.,TRBJ1-5,.,CASSLGGGNQPQHF,TGTGCCAGCAGTTTGGGGGGGGGAAATCAGCCCCAGCATTTT
TRBV18,18,TRBD1,TRBJ2-5,.,CASSSGQGAVGGQETQYF,TGTGCCAGCTCATCGGGACAGGGGGCGGTCGGAGGTCAAGAGACCCAGTACTTC
TRBV11-2,12,.,TRBJ2-1,.,CASSLTSTEQFF,TGTGCCAGCAGCTTAACATCTACTGAGCAGTTCTTC
TRBV30,14,.,TRBJ2-7,.,CAWSVGQEGSEQYF,TGTGCCTGGAGTGTTGGACAGGAGGGTTCCGAGCAGTACTTC
TRBV28,13,.,TRBJ1-1,few,CASSGMGGLLAFF,TGTGCCAGCAGTGGAATGGGAGGGCTCCTGGCTTTCTTT
TRBV5-1,14,TRBD2,TRBJ2-3,.,CASKTSGTTDTQYF,TGCGCCAGCAAAACTAGCGGGACCACAGATACGCAGTATTTT
TRBV11-2,14,.,TRBJ2-5,.,CASSSGTIQETQYF,TGTGCCAGCAGCTCGGGGACCATCCAAGAGACCCAGTACTTC
TRBV21-1,17,.,TRBJ2-3,few,CASSTRFSGRSPDTQYF,TGTGCCAGCAGCACTCGATTTAGCGGGAGGTCTCCAGATACGCAGTATTTT
TRBV4-1,14,.,TRBJ1-5,.,CASSQGPGNQPQHF,TGCGCCAGCAGCCAGGGTCCCGGCAATCAGCCCCAGCATTTT
TRBV18,16,.,TRBJ1-2,.,CASSPPSTAVGYGYTF,TGTGCCAGCTCACCACCGAGTACGGCCGTGGGCTATGGCTACACCTTC
TRBV29-1,12,.,TRBJ2-5,.,CSVVGGPGTQYF,TGCAGCGTTGTTGGGGGTCCGGGGACCCAGTACTTC
TRBV2,14,.,TRBJ1-5,.,CASTYRGGNQPQHF,TGTGCCAGTACTTACCGGGGCGGCAATCAGCCCCAGCATTTT
TRBV10-3,17,TRBD2,TRBJ2-1,.,CAISESAASGDHNEQFF,TGTGCCATCAGTGAGTCAGCCGCTAGCGGAGACCACAATGAGCAGTTCTTC
TRBV5-6,16,.,TRBJ2-1,.,CASSRKGAKKYNEQFF,TGTGCCAGCAGCCGAAAAGGGGCTAAGAAATACAATGAGCAGTTCTTC
TRBV29-1,13,.,TRBJ2-7,.,CSVGRVGVYEQYF,TGCAGCGTTGGACGGGTAGGAGTGTACGAGCAGTACTTC
TRBV27,14,TRBD1,TRBJ1-1,few,CASSPRQGNTEAFF,TGTGCCAGCAGTCCCCGACAGGGGAACACTGAAGCTTTCTTT
TRBV27,13,.,TRBJ2-3,once,CASSLWGADTQYF,TGTGCCAGCAGTTTATGGGGCGCAGATACGCAGTATTTT
TRBV2,15,.,TRBJ1-3,.,CASRPRDLSGNTIYF,TGTGCCAGCAGACCCAGGGACCTCTCTGGAAACACCATATATTTT
TRBV4-2,14,.,TRBJ2-7,.,CASSQDKRRGEQYF,TGTGCCAGCAGCCAAGATAAGCGTCGGGGGGAGCAGTACTTC
TRBV5-5,16,.,TRBJ2-4,.,CASSHSGGAGKNIQYF,TGTGCCAGCAGCCATTCTGGAGGGGCTGGCAAAAACATTCAGTACTTC
TRBV11-2,15,TRBD2,TRBJ2-1,.,CASTKKREGYNEQFF,TGTGCCAGCACCAAAAAGCGGGAGGGGTACAATGAGCAGTTCTTC